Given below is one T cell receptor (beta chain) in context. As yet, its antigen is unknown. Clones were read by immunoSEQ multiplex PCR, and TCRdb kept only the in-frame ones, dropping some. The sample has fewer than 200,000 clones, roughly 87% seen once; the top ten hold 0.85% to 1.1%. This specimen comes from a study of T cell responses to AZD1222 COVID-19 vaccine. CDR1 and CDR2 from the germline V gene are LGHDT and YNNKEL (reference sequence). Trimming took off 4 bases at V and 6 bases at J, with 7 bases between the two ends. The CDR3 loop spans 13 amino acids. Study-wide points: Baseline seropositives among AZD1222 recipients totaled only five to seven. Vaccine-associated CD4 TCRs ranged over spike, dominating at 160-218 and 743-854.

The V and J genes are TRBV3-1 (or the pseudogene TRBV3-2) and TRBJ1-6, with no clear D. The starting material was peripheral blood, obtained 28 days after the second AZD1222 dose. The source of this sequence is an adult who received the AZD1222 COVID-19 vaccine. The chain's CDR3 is CASSPGSNSPLHF. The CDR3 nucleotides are TGTGCCAGCAGCCCGGGGTCTAATTCACCCCTCCACTTT.